What follows describes a single TCR beta chain. Its antigen is as yet unknown. These data belong to a study of T cell responses to AZD1222 COVID-19 vaccine. Study-level findings and limits: Repertoire sampling occurred only after the peak T cell response. Nearly half of spike-specific TCRs reportedly go after variant regions that carry no mutations. Just a handful of people given AZD1222 tested seropositive at baseline.

Unmatched junction bases numbered 5, after V lost 7 bases and J lost 3 bases. The CDR3 runs 14 residues. Germline CDR1 is SGHTA and CDR2 is FQGNSA. Clones were sequenced by immunoSEQ multiplex PCR, and TCRdb holds only the in-frame ones, with some missing. The table shows around 150,000 clones, with 92% occurring only once. The chain employs TRBV7-2 and TRBJ2-2, with TRBD1 matching 7 bases. The source material was peripheral blood, sampled 28 days after the second AZD1222 dose. This receptor was obtained from an adult who received the AZD1222 COVID-19 vaccine. Here the CDR3 DNA reads TGTGCCAGCAACCAAGGGGGCCACACCGGGGAGCTGTTTTTT. Its protein is CASNQGGHTGELFF.